A selection of T cell receptor beta chains follows, all from one sample in a study of blood T cells in healthy people across ages. TCRdb used MiXCR to reprocess the 5' RACE reads, holding one entry per CDR3 protein. This sample carries 850,000 to 1,000,000 distinct CDR3 sequences, roughly half of them seen once, and the ten largest clones take about a fifth. Source material: blood. The origin of the receptors is a woman in her fifties or sixties in good health. CDR3s include the opening cysteine and the closing phenylalanine or tryptophan. The D gene is left open where the match is weak. Size values are once, few and many counts, or a class for expanded clones, and some rows have none.

CARKGGDSSYNEQFF,TGTGCCAGGAAGGGCGGGGATAGCTCCTACAATGAGCAGTTCTTC,NA,NA,TRBV2,TRBJ2-1
CASSQGTGTAYEQYF,TGCGCCAGCAGCCAAGGAACCGGGACAGCCTACGAGCAGTACTTC,few,TRBD1,TRBV4-1,TRBJ2-7
CSVEPGGETQYF,TGCAGCGTTGAACCCGGCGGAGAGACCCAGTACTTC,NA,NA,TRBV29-1,TRBJ2-5
CSARDAASGSHNEQFF,TGCAGTGCTAGAGATGCGGCTAGCGGGAGTCACAATGAGCAGTTCTTC,NA,TRBD2,TRBV20-1,TRBJ2-1
CSARPETGDYYNEQFF,TGCAGTGCTAGACCAGAGACAGGAGATTATTACAATGAGCAGTTCTTC,once,NA,TRBV20-1,TRBJ2-1
CASSGRGMTQYF,TGTGCCAGCTCCGGACGGGGGATGACCCAGTACTTC,NA,NA,TRBV12-3/TRBV12-4,TRBJ2-5
CASKKTGLSNQPQHF,TGTGCCAGCAAAAAGACAGGACTTAGCAATCAGCCCCAGCATTTT,NA,NA,TRBV6-5,TRBJ1-5
CASSLARGDREGETQYF,TGTGCCAGCAGCTTAGCTCGAGGAGACAGGGAAGGCGAGACCCAGTACTTC,NA,TRBD1,TRBV7-9,TRBJ2-5
CAIRDRDYEQYF,TGTGCCATCCGGGACAGGGATTACGAGCAGTACTTC,NA,TRBD1,TRBV2,TRBJ2-7
CASSHQLALNTGELFF,TGCGCCAGCAGCCACCAACTAGCGTTAAACACCGGGGAGCTGTTTTTT,few,TRBD2,TRBV4-3,TRBJ2-2
CASSEGTRVPDTQYF,TGTGCCAGCAGTGAGGGGACTAGGGTCCCAGATACGCAGTATTTT,NA,TRBD2,TRBV2,TRBJ2-3